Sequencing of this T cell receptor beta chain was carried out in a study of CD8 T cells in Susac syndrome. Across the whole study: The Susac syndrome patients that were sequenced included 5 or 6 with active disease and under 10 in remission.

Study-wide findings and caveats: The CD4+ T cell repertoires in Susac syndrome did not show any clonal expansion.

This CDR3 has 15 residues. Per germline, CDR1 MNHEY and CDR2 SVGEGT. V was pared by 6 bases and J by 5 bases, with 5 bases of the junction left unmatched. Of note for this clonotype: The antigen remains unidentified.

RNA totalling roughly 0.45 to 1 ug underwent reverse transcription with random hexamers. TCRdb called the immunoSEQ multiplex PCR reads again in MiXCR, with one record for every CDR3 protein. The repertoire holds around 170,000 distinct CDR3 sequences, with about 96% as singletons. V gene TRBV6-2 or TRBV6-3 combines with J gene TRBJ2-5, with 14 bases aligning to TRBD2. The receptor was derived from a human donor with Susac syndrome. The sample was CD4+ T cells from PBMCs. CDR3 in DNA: TGTGCCAGCAGGACTAGCGGGGGGGCCGGGGAGACCCAGTACTTC. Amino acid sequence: CASRTSGGAGETQYF.